This T cell receptor beta chain was sequenced in a study of blood T cell repertoires in COVID-19. This CDR3 spans 15 amino acids. Trimming at V came to 3 bases and at J to 6 bases, leaving 7 bases not matched to a gene. Germline V gene lookup returns CDR1 MDHEN and CDR2 SYDVKM. TCRdb's table, derived via immunoSEQ multiplex PCR, lists solely in-frame clones and lacks some. In the table there are around 370,000 clones, 90% of which are singletons. The clonotype originates from a man between 18 and 35 years old with active or convalescent COVID-19. The V and J genes are TRBV28 and TRBJ2-2, with 7 bases that match TRBD1. Sequenced sample: peripheral blood. For the CDR3, the DNA is TGTGCCAGCAGTTTCACAGGGGCGAAAGCCGGGGAGCTGTTTTTT. Translating it yields CASSFTGAKAGELFF.